A selection of T cell receptor beta chains follows, all from one sample in a study of shared clonotypes between healthy human individuals. TCRdb's table, derived via immunoSEQ multiplex PCR, lists solely in-frame clones and lacks some. This table holds 2 million to 2.5 million clones, approximately 95% found once. The sample consisted of naive CD4+ T cells sorted from blood. All receptors come from a man aged 18 to 35 in good health. The conserved cysteine and the conserved F or W are not part of the CDR3 here. The order of the fields is J gene, V gene, CDR3 protein.

J gene: TRBJ2-2
V gene: TRBV2
CDR3 protein: ASLGLAGGPGTGELF

J gene: TRBJ2-7
V gene: TRBV6-1
CDR3 protein: ASTDTPYEQY

J gene: TRBJ1-1
V gene: TRBV6-5
CDR3 protein: ASSRTGDTEAF

J gene: TRBJ2-2
V gene: TRBV11-2
CDR3 protein: ASSFHGGGFGGELF

J gene: TRBJ1-6
V gene: TRBV10-3
CDR3 protein: AISERGAENSPLH

J gene: TRBJ1-6
V gene: TRBV30
CDR3 protein: AWRDRGTNSPLH

J gene: TRBJ2-7
V gene: TRBV7-6
CDR3 protein: ASSLDPGPNYEQY

J gene: TRBJ1-6
V gene: TRBV6-1
CDR3 protein: ASRIQNSPLH

J gene: TRBJ2-3
V gene: TRBV19
CDR3 protein: ASSPGQGATDTQY

J gene: TRBJ1-6
V gene: TRBV10-1
CDR3 protein: ASTRDRNSPLH

J gene: TRBJ2-2
V gene: TRBV2
CDR3 protein: ASSEIGLRGTGELF

J gene: TRBJ1-2
V gene: TRBV11-2
CDR3 protein: ASSLEPRVGPYGYT

J gene: TRBJ1-5
V gene: TRBV19
CDR3 protein: ASSIRGGNQPQH

J gene: TRBJ2-2
V gene: TRBV14
CDR3 protein: ASSHGPGNTGELF

J gene: TRBJ1-6
V gene: TRBV6-5
CDR3 protein: ASSRDRRNSPLH

J gene: TRBJ2-3
V gene: TRBV2
CDR3 protein: ASRATPGLLGVADTQY

J gene: TRBJ2-7
V gene: TRBV19
CDR3 protein: ASSMGGSSYEQY

J gene: TRBJ2-1
V gene: TRBV9
CDR3 protein: ASSVAMSSGGSYNEQF

J gene: TRBJ2-5
V gene: TRBV5-6
CDR3 protein: AGRSRGQGETQY

J gene: TRBJ1-6
V gene: TRBV10-3
CDR3 protein: AISDSRDDSPLH

J gene: TRBJ2-3
V gene: TRBV6-5
CDR3 protein: ASSLGGGTDTQY

J gene: TRBJ2-7
V gene: TRBV6-5
CDR3 protein: ASRPTTGEQY

J gene: TRBJ1-2
V gene: TRBV27
CDR3 protein: ASSLSRDRVNYGYT

J gene: TRBJ1-5
V gene: TRBV7-9
CDR3 protein: ASSHHAAPEGPQH

J gene: TRBJ1-6
V gene: TRBV19
CDR3 protein: ASSAGGSWNSPLH

J gene: TRBJ2-7
V gene: TRBV28
CDR3 protein: ACTGGRYEQY

J gene: TRBJ1-2
V gene: TRBV28
CDR3 protein: ASAMFGGAKGYT

J gene: TRBJ2-7
V gene: TRBV7-2
CDR3 protein: ASSLAGLTYEQY

J gene: TRBJ1-6
V gene: TRBV10-3
CDR3 protein: AISEGLVGGVWNSPLH

J gene: TRBJ2-5
V gene: TRBV14
CDR3 protein: ASSQVGTQY

J gene: TRBJ1-6
V gene: TRBV6-6
CDR3 protein: ASSYLGESPLH

J gene: TRBJ1-3
V gene: TRBV6-1
CDR3 protein: ASSEALTGTGNTIY

J gene: TRBJ1-4
V gene: TRBV28
CDR3 protein: ASSTQQSNEKLF

J gene: TRBJ1-2
V gene: TRBV30
CDR3 protein: AWGGTESNYGYT

J gene: TRBJ2-2
V gene: TRBV6-5
CDR3 protein: ASSYSLFAGELF

J gene: TRBJ1-6
V gene: TRBV28
CDR3 protein: ASSPGRRQGYNSPLH

J gene: TRBJ2-7
V gene: TRBV25-1
CDR3 protein: ASSESGGITYEQY

J gene: TRBJ2-7
V gene: TRBV7-2
CDR3 protein: ASSPRRRYEQY

J gene: TRBJ1-1
V gene: TRBV25-1
CDR3 protein: ASSEAGARNEAF

J gene: TRBJ2-2
V gene: TRBV5-4
CDR3 protein: ASSYRVTANTGELF

J gene: TRBJ2-6
V gene: TRBV5-5
CDR3 protein: ASSLEMANVLT

J gene: TRBJ1-1
V gene: TRBV10-1
CDR3 protein: ASSDPTGGWTEAF

J gene: TRBJ2-5
V gene: TRBV18
CDR3 protein: ASSPLETQY

J gene: TRBJ1-4
V gene: TRBV5-4
CDR3 protein: ASSPTGQSEKLF

J gene: TRBJ1-1
V gene: TRBV2
CDR3 protein: ASMSDVRPQQPAEAF

J gene: TRBJ1-1
V gene: TRBV5-4
CDR3 protein: ASSPARGFKNTEAF

J gene: TRBJ2-7
V gene: TRBV18
CDR3 protein: ASSPVGQIYEQY